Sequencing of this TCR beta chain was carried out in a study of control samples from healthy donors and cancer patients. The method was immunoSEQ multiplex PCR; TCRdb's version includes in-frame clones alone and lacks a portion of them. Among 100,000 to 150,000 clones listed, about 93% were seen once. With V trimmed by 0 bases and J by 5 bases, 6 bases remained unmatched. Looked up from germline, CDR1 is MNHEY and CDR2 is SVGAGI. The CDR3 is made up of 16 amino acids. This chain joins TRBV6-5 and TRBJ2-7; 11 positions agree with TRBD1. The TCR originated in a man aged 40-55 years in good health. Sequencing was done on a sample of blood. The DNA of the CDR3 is TGTGCCAGCAGTTACTCGAGGGGACAGGGGGTCCACGAGCAGTACTTC. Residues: CASSYSRGQGVHEQYF.